Presented here are 10 T cell receptor beta chains from one specimen sequenced in a study of T cell responses to AZD1222 COVID-19 vaccine. Profiled with immunoSEQ multiplex PCR; TCRdb holds only in-frame clones, not every one. The data show 78,000 or so clones, with around 80% seen just once and 40% to 55% held by the top ten. The source was peripheral blood, collected 28 days after the second AZD1222 dose. The receptors were gathered from an adult who received the AZD1222 COVID-19 vaccine.

This chain links TRBV9 with TRBJ2-7; 8 bases line up with TRBD1. With V trimmed by 3 bases and J by 0 bases, 5 bases remained unmatched. CDR1 and CDR2 (germline): SGDLS, YYNGEE. The CDR3 consists of 15 residues. For the CDR3, the DNA is TGTGCCAGCAGCGGGGGGACAGGTCCCTCCTACGAGCAGTACTTC. Protein sequence: CASSGGTGPSYEQYF.

The chain employs TRBV11-2 and TRBJ2-5, with 8 positions matching TRBD2. CDR3 length: 17 residues. With V trimmed by 1 base and J by 2 bases, 9 bases remained unmatched. CDR1 and CDR2 (germline): SGHAT, FQNNGV. CDR3: CASSLGDTAGGQETQYF. The CDR3 bases are TGTGCCAGCAGCTTAGGGGATACGGCGGGGGGACAAGAGACCCAGTACTTC. Looking up the rest from reference TRBV11-2 and TRBJ2-5 gives the full variable domain: EAGVAQSPRYKIIEKRQSVAFWCNPISGHATLYWYQQILGQGPKLLIQFQNNGVVDDSQLPKDRFSAERLKGVDSTLKIQPAKLEDSAVYLCASSLGDTAGGQETQYFGPGTRLLVL.

The chain links TRBV30 to TRBJ1-1; D remains ambiguous. Germline loops: CDR1 GTSNPN, CDR2 SVGIG (reference sequence). This CDR3 is 14 amino acids long. V gave up 0 bases and J gave up 1 base, with 9 bases separating them. In nucleotides, the CDR3 is TGTGCCTGGAGTGTATCTGGGCGGAACACTGAAGCTTTCTTT. Its translation is CAWSVSGRNTEAFF.

The chain carries TRBV30 and TRBJ1-2; perhaps TRBD1 as D (5 bases). With 0 bases removed from V and 7 bases from J, the gap between germline ends came to 18 bases. CDR1 and CDR2 (germline): GTSNPN, SVGIG (reference sequence). There are 15 residues in the CDR3. In DNA, the CDR3 is TGTGCCTGGAGTGTACTGGGGCCCACGGCCGCTGGCTACACCTTC. Encoded protein: CAWSVLGPTAAGYTF.

The CDR3 protein is CASSIREGGEWEQFF. The CDR3 region has the DNA TGTGCCAGTAGTATCCGTGAGGGAGGGGAGTGGGAGCAGTTCTTC. The rearrangement links TRBV19 to TRBJ2-1; TRBD2 matches at 7 bases. Germline V lookup: CDR1 LNHDA, CDR2 SQIVND (reference sequence). J lost 10 bases, V lost 3 bases, and 12 bases had no gene match. The CDR3 loop spans 15 amino acids.

This clone was detected only once. The chain employs TRBV12-3 or TRBV12-4 and TRBJ1-1; unclear D gene. The CDR3 spans 13 residues. Trimming cost V 5 bases and J 0 bases, with 7 bases left between them. CDR3 region: CASSRVLNTEAFF. CDR3 in DNA: TGTGCCAGCAGTAGGGTCCTGAACACTGAAGCTTTCTTT.

The rearrangement links TRBV15 to TRBJ2-7; tentative D call: TRBD2 (5 bases). Germline V gives CDR1 LNHNV, CDR2 YYDKDF (reference sequence). This CDR3 region has 13 residues. Trimming took off 8 bases at V and 3 bases at J, with 14 bases between the two ends. The CDR3 DNA reads as TGTGCCACCGGCCTAGCTGATCACTACGAGCAGTACTTC. Translated: CATGLADHYEQYF.

The chain has TRBV9 and TRBJ2-3, with 9 bases aligning to TRBD1. CDR1 and CDR2 from the germline V gene are SGDLS and YYNGEE. V was clipped by 4 bases and J by 9 bases; unmatched bases: 15. The CDR3 contains 16 residues. The CDR3 nucleotides read TGTGCCAGCAGCCCCGGGACAGGGCCCCCGGTGGGCACGCAGTATTTT. Residues: CASSPGTGPPVGTQYF.

The V gene is TRBV3-1 (or the pseudogene TRBV3-2), the J gene TRBJ1-4; TRBD1 matches at 11 bases. Germline V gives CDR1 LGHDT, CDR2 YNNKEL (reference sequence). V was clipped by 6 bases and J by 6 bases; unmatched bases: 6. The CDR3 length is 15 residues. The CDR3 sequence is CASRNGQGAYEKLFF. The CDR3, as DNA: TGTGCCAGCAGAAACGGACAGGGGGCGTATGAAAAACTGTTTTTT.

The chain couples TRBV27 to TRBJ2-7, with 8 bases matching TRBD1. The V segment lost 8 bases and the J segment 3 bases; nucleotides outside the gene matches: 18. CDR1 is MNHEY and CDR2 is SMNVEV in the germline V gene (reference sequence). The CDR3 totals 17 residues. CDR3 amino acids: CASGKTGDLMGRYEQYF. In nucleotides, the CDR3 is TGTGCCAGCGGCAAGACAGGGGACCTCATGGGGCGCTACGAGCAGTACTTC.